The 23 T cell receptor beta chains reported below all come from one sample, sequenced in a study of T cell clonotyping in hematopoietic cell transplantation. The time point was: recipient sample about 28 days before transplant, after cytoreduction. Clones were read by immunoSEQ multiplex PCR, and TCRdb kept only the in-frame ones, dropping some. The sample includes tens of thousands of clones, roughly 88% seen only once; the top ten take approximately 24%. The input for sequencing was peripheral blood mononuclear cells, taken before stem cell transplant. These receptor sequences come from an older woman with acute myeloid leukemia. Some clones in this sample may be carry-over from other donors' samples.

V is TRBV4-1 and J is TRBJ2-2; D gene uncertain. Germline lookup yields CDR1 MGHRA and CDR2 YSYEKL. V was clipped by 0 bases and J by 7 bases, with 9 bases between them. CDR3 length equals 14 residues. CDR3 sequence reads: CASSQDLVYGELFF. DNA of the CDR3: TGCGCCAGCAGCCAAGATCTGGTTTACGGGGAGCTGTTTTTT.

This clone has just one count. The chain carries TRBV29-1 and TRBJ2-1; TRBD2 matches 9 bases. Unmatched junction bases numbered 4, after V lost 4 bases and J lost 3 bases. CDR3 length: 14 residues. Per the germline V gene, CDR1 is SQVTM and CDR2 is ANQGSEA. CDR3 sequence: CSVGASGIYNEQFF. The CDR3 region has the DNA TGCAGCGTTGGGGCTAGCGGGATCTACAATGAGCAGTTCTTC.

J is TRBJ2-3 and V is TRBV7-2; TRBD2 aligns across 7 bases. The CDR3 totals 13 residues. The V gene end was trimmed by 6 bases and the J gene end by 8 bases; junction bases not matched to a gene: 8. Germline V lookup: CDR1 SGHTA, CDR2 FQGNSA. The CDR3 sequence is CASRLGLAVTQYF. In DNA, the CDR3 is TGTGCCAGCAGGCTGGGGCTAGCGGTTACGCAGTATTTT.

The chain has TRBV21-1 and TRBJ2-7; the D call in the table, TRBD2, was not verified against the DNA. TRBV21-1 is classified as a pseudogene. The CDR3 totals 16 residues. The CDR3 DNA reads TGTGCCAGCAGCATTAGATTGACTAGCGGGAGTTACGAGCAGTACTTC. Amino acids: CASSIRLTSGSYEQYF.

This chain connects TRBV28 to TRBJ2-7, with 8 positions matching TRBD2. CDR1 is MDHEN, CDR2 SYDVKM, per germline. The CDR3 runs to 17 residues. V shed 6 bases and J 1 base; nucleotides not matched to a gene: 14. As DNA, the CDR3 is TGTGCCAGCAGCCTTACGGGAGGGCCCCTTGAGTCCTACGAGCAGTACTTC. This sequence encodes CASSLTGGPLESYEQYF.

The V call is TRBV7-3, the J call TRBJ1-1; tentative D call: TRBD1 (5 bases). Germline loops: CDR1 SGHTA, CDR2 FQGTGA. Trimming shortened V by 1 base and J by 1 base, and 10 bases separated the two germline ends. CDR3 size: 15 residues. The CDR3 region is CASSLRGLRNTEAFF. CDR3 in DNA: TGTGCCAGCAGCTTAAGGGGCTTGCGGAACACTGAAGCTTTCTTT.

This chain connects TRBV9 to TRBJ1-3; no firm D call. Trimming left V 0 bases short and J 8 bases short, with 12 bases between. The germline CDR1 and CDR2 sequences are SGDLS and YYNGEE. The CDR3 runs 14 residues. CDR3 in amino acids: CASSVGVSADTIYF. The CDR3 nucleotides read TGTGCCAGCAGCGTAGGAGTGTCGGCGGACACCATATATTTT.

This chain uses TRBV7-9 with TRBJ1-3; perhaps TRBD1 as D (5 bases). The germline V gene has CDR1 SEHNR and CDR2 FQNEAQ (reference sequence). Deletions cut 5 bases from V and 0 bases from J, with 11 bases between. The CDR3 runs 15 residues. The chain's CDR3 is CASSATGYSGNTIYF. The CDR3 DNA reads as TGTGCCAGCAGCGCCACAGGCTACTCTGGAAACACCATATATTTT.

The chain carries TRBV7-2 and TRBJ2-2; TRBD2 aligns across 10 bases. The CDR3 runs to 16 residues. Germline V gives CDR1 SGHTA, CDR2 FQGNSA. V shed 5 bases and J 7 bases; nucleotides not matched to a gene: 10. In nucleotides, the CDR3 is TGTGCCAGCAGCCTGGGGGCTAGCGGGGGTAGCGGGGAGCTGTTTTTT. Protein: CASSLGASGGSGELFF.

The chain links TRBV10-1 to TRBJ2-6; D may be TRBD1 or TRBD2 (5 bases each). The CDR3 consists of 17 residues. V shed 7 bases and J shed 0 bases, with 16 bases lying between them. Germline V gene lookup returns CDR1 WNHNN and CDR2 SYGVQD (reference sequence). CDR3 loop: CASNPGPLFSGANVLTF. The CDR3 coding sequence is TGCGCCAGCAATCCGGGACCGTTATTCTCTGGGGCCAACGTCCTGACTTTC.

This sequence joins TRBV7-9 and TRBJ2-1; no firm D call. The CDR3 is 11 residues long. Trimming removed 5 bases at V and 9 bases at J, with 8 bases between. The germline CDR1 and CDR2 sequences are SEHNR and FQNEAQ (reference sequence). CDR3 sequence: CASSRTVEQFF. The CDR3 DNA sequence: TGTGCCAGCAGCAGGACCGTTGAGCAGTTCTTC.

The rearrangement links TRBV28 to TRBJ2-5; no definite D call. Between the trimmed V and J ends, which lost 7 bases and 6 bases, there was a span of 18 bases. The CDR3 loop spans 14 amino acids. The germline CDR1 and CDR2 sequences are MDHEN and SYDVKM. CDR3 sequence (DNA): TGTGCCAGCACTTTTACGGGCACGCGAAAGACCCAGTACTTC. This codes for CASTFTGTRKTQYF.

This clone appeared a few times. This chain uses TRBV27 with TRBJ1-1; possibly TRBD1 for D (5 bases). This CDR3 has 14 residues. CDR1 is MNHEY, CDR2 SMNVEV, per germline (reference sequence). The V end was cut by 6 bases, the J end by 2 bases, with 13 bases between. The DNA for the CDR3 is TGTGCCAGCAGGGCGGGACTTTCTAACACTGAAGCTTTCTTT. Protein: CASRAGLSNTEAFF.

CDR3 amino acids: CASSESDSYEQYF. The CDR3, as DNA: TGTGCCAGCAGTGAATCAGACTCCTACGAGCAGTACTTC. The V call is TRBV6-1, the J call TRBJ2-7; no firm D call. V was trimmed by 2 bases and J by 0 bases, leaving 5 bases between them. The germline gives CDR1 MNHNS, CDR2 SASEGT. CDR3 length: 13 residues.

The sample holds one count of this clone. V and J are TRBV5-1 and TRBJ1-4; 8 nucleotides match TRBD1. V gave up 7 bases and J gave up 4 bases; unmatched junction bases: 18. CDR1 and CDR2 from the germline V gene are SGHRS and YFSETQ. The CDR3 is 18 amino acids. The CDR3 region is CASSSGQGSLSFNEKLFF. CDR3 sequence (DNA): TGCGCCAGCTCAAGTGGACAGGGAAGCCTCTCTTTTAATGAAAAACTGTTTTTT.

The V call is TRBV5-5, the J call TRBJ1-5, with TRBD1 identical over 9 bases. V lost 1 base and J lost 6; bases outside the gene matches: 5. The CDR3 is made up of 15 amino acids. Germline loops: CDR1 SGHKS, CDR2 YYEKEE (reference sequence). The CDR3 DNA follows: TGTGCCAGCAGCTTGTATACAGGGGGCCCTCAGCCCCAGCATTTT. As protein: CASSLYTGGPQPQHF.

CDR3 nucleotide sequence: TGTGCCAGCAGGGCCCATGGGAGCTCCTACGAGCAGTACTTC. It yields the protein CASRAHGSSYEQYF. The genes are TRBV28 and TRBJ2-7; TRBD2 is a possible D gene (5 bases). CDR1 is MDHEN and CDR2 is SYDVKM in the germline V gene. V was clipped by 6 bases and J by 0 bases, with 12 bases between them. This CDR3 has 14 amino acids.

The CDR3 nucleotides read TGTGCCAGCAGCGTAGGCATGAACACTGAAGCTTTCTTT. It translates to CASSVGMNTEAFF. The rearrangement joins TRBV9 to TRBJ1-1; D is ambiguous. The CDR3 loop spans 13 amino acids. Trimming took off 0 bases at V and 0 bases at J, with 3 bases between the two ends. CDR1 and CDR2 (germline): SGDLS, YYNGEE.

This clone is a singleton in its sample. The chain has TRBV9 and TRBJ1-5; D is undetermined. CDR3 size: 13 residues. Germline assignment: CDR1 SGDLS and CDR2 YYNGEE. V was clipped by 5 bases and J by 3 bases, with 9 bases between them. The CDR3 DNA is TGTGCCAGCAGTCGAGCCGTCAATCAGCCCCAGCATTTT. Protein sequence: CASSRAVNQPQHF.

The V and J genes are TRBV10-3 and TRBJ1-5; the match to TRBD1 covers 7 bases. Germline assignment: CDR1 ENHRY and CDR2 SYGVKD. The V gene end was trimmed by 4 bases and the J gene end by 2 bases; junction bases not matched to a gene: 5. This CDR3 region has 15 residues. The CDR3 nucleotides are TGTGCCATCAGTGCAGCCGGACAGGGCAATCAGCCCCAGCATTTT. Translation: CAISAAGQGNQPQHF.

The chain links TRBV5-1 to TRBJ1-3; D gene uncertain. The CDR3 totals 15 residues. V gave up 0 bases and J gave up 3 bases, with 10 bases separating them. Per the germline V gene, CDR1 is SGHRS and CDR2 is YFSETQ. CDR3 sequence: CASSLVAGGGNTIYF. In DNA form, the CDR3 reads TGCGCCAGCAGCTTGGTCGCAGGAGGTGGAAACACCATATATTTT.

This chain links TRBV29-1 with TRBJ1-2; the D gene is possibly TRBD1 (5 bases). The V end was cut by 4 bases, the J end by 8 bases, with 11 bases between. Germline assignment: CDR1 SQVTM and CDR2 ANQGSEA. This CDR3 comprises 11 residues. The chain's CDR3 is CSVGAGQGYTF. Written as DNA, the CDR3 is TGCAGCGTTGGGGCAGGGCAGGGCTACACCTTC.

The chain joins TRBV7-2 to TRBJ1-3, with unresolved D. The V and J ends lost 0 bases and 3 bases respectively, with 6 bases between them. The CDR3 has 14 residues. Germline CDR1 and CDR2: SGHTA and FQGNSA. The CDR3 spells CASSLAYSGNTIYF. The CDR3 nucleotides are TGTGCCAGCAGCTTAGCGTACAGTGGAAACACCATATATTTT. Combining the CDR3 with reference TRBV7-2 and TRBJ1-3 gives the whole variable domain GAGVSQSPSNKVTEKGKDVELRCDPISGHTALYWYRQSLGQGLEFLIYFQGNSAPDKSGLPSDRFSAERTGGSVSTLTIQRTQQEDSAVYLCASSLAYSGNTIYFGEGSWLTVV.